This entry features one T cell receptor (beta chain) sequence. The antigen is unknown. The sample is drawn from a study of T cells in localized non-small cell lung cancer. Repertoires were generated with immunoSEQ multiplex PCR, while TCRdb's copy carries only in-frame clones and drops some. The sample contains approximately 2,500 clones, less than 25% of which appear only once. General study results and limits: There was an association of higher blood T cell density with longer overall survival. Of the top 100 tumor clones, median around 60 were in adjacent lung, approximately 30 among its top 100. Adjacent uninvolved lung tissue had the highest T cell clonality, exceeding tumor. Owing to sequencing of a solitary tumor region, heterogeneity cannot be discounted.

CDR1 and CDR2 from the germline V gene are LNHDA and SQIVND (reference sequence). This CDR3 contains 14 residues. The ends lost 5 bases at V and 2 bases at J; junction bases unmatched: 3. The rearrangement links TRBV19 to TRBJ1-5; 7 bases agree with TRBD1. The sample consisted of lung tumor tissue, taken before any cancer treatment. The sequence came from a male donor aged 60 or over with stage III squamous cell lung carcinoma. The CDR3 loop reads CASSSRGGNQPQHF. DNA of the CDR3: TGTGCCAGTAGTTCCAGGGGGGGCAATCAGCCCCAGCATTTT.